The rows below give T cell receptor beta chains drawn from one sample of a study of Graves' ophthalmopathy and Graves' hyperthyroidism. Each CDR3 protein gets one entry after TCRdb re-called the multiplex PCR reads with MiXCR. Among around 400,000 distinct CDR3 sequences listed, roughly 20% were seen once. Sequencing was carried out using peripheral blood. These receptors were taken from a woman in her late teens or twenties with stable Graves' hyperthyroidism. Each CDR3 is given with its conserved first and last residue. A D gene is named only where the DNA matches it firmly. Each size is once, few, many or a size class.

j_call: TRBJ1-1
v_call: TRBV28
clone_size: many
d_call: NA
cdr3_aa: CASSLVGHSNTEAFF
cdr3_nt: TGTGCCAGCAGTTTGGTTGGACATTCGAACACTGAAGCTTTCTTT

j_call: TRBJ1-2
v_call: TRBV5-4
clone_size: many
d_call: NA
cdr3_aa: CASSLVVRGAATRNYGYTF
cdr3_nt: TGTGCCAGCAGCTTGGTTGTACGGGGGGCCGCTACTAGAAACTATGGCTACACCTTC

j_call: TRBJ2-7
v_call: TRBV12-3/TRBV12-4
clone_size: many
d_call: TRBD2
cdr3_aa: CASSVASGLYEQYF
cdr3_nt: TGTGCCAGCAGTGTCGCTAGCGGGCTCTACGAGCAGTACTTC

j_call: TRBJ1-5
v_call: TRBV20-1
clone_size: many
d_call: NA
cdr3_aa: CSAPRQASNSNQPQHF
cdr3_nt: TGCAGTGCCCCACGACAGGCCTCGAATAGCAATCAGCCCCAGCATTTT

j_call: TRBJ2-7
v_call: TRBV28
clone_size: few
d_call: NA
cdr3_aa: CASSLSGVLYEQYF
cdr3_nt: TGTGCCAGCAGTTTGTCCGGGGTACTCTACGAGCAGTACTTC

j_call: TRBJ2-7
v_call: TRBV7-9
clone_size: many
d_call: TRBD1
cdr3_aa: CASSLAGQVSYEQYF
cdr3_nt: TGTGCCAGCAGCTTAGCCGGACAGGTTTCCTACGAGCAGTACTTC

j_call: TRBJ2-7
v_call: TRBV11-2
clone_size: many
d_call: NA
cdr3_aa: CASSSKTGSPHEQYF
cdr3_nt: TGTGCCAGCAGCTCAAAGACCGGGTCCCCTCACGAGCAGTACTTC

j_call: TRBJ1-3
v_call: TRBV4-1
clone_size: many
d_call: NA
cdr3_aa: CASSQTGTSGNTIYF
cdr3_nt: TGCGCCAGCAGCCAAACCGGGACGTCTGGAAACACCATATATTTT

j_call: TRBJ2-7
v_call: TRBV28
clone_size: many
d_call: NA
cdr3_aa: CASRSSGSSYEQYF
cdr3_nt: TGTGCCAGCAGGAGTAGCGGTAGCTCCTACGAGCAGTACTTC

j_call: TRBJ1-1
v_call: TRBV12-3/TRBV12-4
clone_size: few
d_call: TRBD1
cdr3_aa: CASSLRQGVRGAFF
cdr3_nt: TGTGCCAGCAGTCTAAGACAGGGGGTTAGGGGAGCTTTCTTT

j_call: TRBJ2-7
v_call: TRBV27
clone_size: many
d_call: TRBD2
cdr3_aa: CASQDGTSAYEQYF
cdr3_nt: TGTGCCAGCCAAGACGGGACTAGCGCCTACGAGCAGTACTTC

j_call: TRBJ2-7
v_call: TRBV20-1
clone_size: many
d_call: NA
cdr3_aa: CSARDLAGSSYEQYF
cdr3_nt: TGCAGTGCTAGAGATCTCGCGGGATCAAGCTACGAGCAGTACTTC

j_call: TRBJ2-7
v_call: TRBV29-1
clone_size: once
d_call: TRBD1
cdr3_aa: CSVRTGTYEQYF
cdr3_nt: TGCAGCGTTCGGACAGGCACCTACGAGCAGTACTTC

j_call: TRBJ2-7
v_call: TRBV12-3/TRBV12-4
clone_size: many
d_call: NA
cdr3_aa: CASSFWRSPYEQYF
cdr3_nt: TGTGCCAGCAGTTTTTGGCGGAGTCCCTACGAGCAGTACTTC

j_call: TRBJ2-5
v_call: TRBV6-5
clone_size: many
d_call: TRBD2
cdr3_aa: CASRGLAGATQETQYF
cdr3_nt: TGTGCCAGCAGAGGGCTAGCGGGAGCGACACAAGAGACCCAGTACTTC

j_call: TRBJ1-2
v_call: TRBV20-1
clone_size: few
d_call: NA
cdr3_aa: CSAIQKVWESLSYGYTF
cdr3_nt: TGCAGTGCTATCCAGAAGGTATGGGAGAGTCTGAGCTATGGCTACACCTTC